This T cell receptor (beta chain) was retrieved from a study of early T cells in non-severe SARS-CoV-2 infection. Study-wide background: The authors sequenced bulk RNA from unsorted whole blood, leaving chains unpaired.

TCRdb re-analysed the 5' RACE reads in MiXCR, keeping a single row per CDR3 protein. The table includes 40,000 to 50,000 distinct CDR3 sequences, about 7% detected once. The CDR3 has 15 residues. V shed 1 base and J 4 bases; nucleotides not matched to a gene: 5. CDR1 is MGHRA, CDR2 YSYEKL, per germline. The sample comprised whole blood. The source is an adult who was a healthcare worker with PCR-confirmed SARS-CoV-2 infection or an uninfected control (not recorded which). V usage is TRBV4-1 and J usage is TRBJ2-5, with TRBD1 matching over 8 bases. The CDR3 sequence: CASSQGQGAVETQYF. For the CDR3, the DNA is TGCGCCAGCAGCCAAGGGCAGGGGGCAGTAGAGACCCAGTACTTC.